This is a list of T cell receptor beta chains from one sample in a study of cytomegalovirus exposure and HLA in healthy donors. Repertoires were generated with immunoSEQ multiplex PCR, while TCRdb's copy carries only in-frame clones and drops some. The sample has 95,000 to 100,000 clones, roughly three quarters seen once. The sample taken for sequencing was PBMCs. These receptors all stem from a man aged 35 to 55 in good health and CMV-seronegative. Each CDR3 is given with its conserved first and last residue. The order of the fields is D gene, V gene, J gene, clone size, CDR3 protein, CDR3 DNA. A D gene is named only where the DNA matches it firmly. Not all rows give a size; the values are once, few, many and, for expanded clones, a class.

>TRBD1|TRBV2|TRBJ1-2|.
CASSERSGTETNYGYTF
TGTGCCAGCAGTGAAAGGTCCGGGACAGAAACTAACTATGGCTACACCTTC
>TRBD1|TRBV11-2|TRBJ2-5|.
CASSLGTGGQETQYF
TGTGCCAGCAGCTTAGGGACAGGGGGTCAAGAGACCCAGTACTTC
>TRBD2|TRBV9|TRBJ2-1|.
CASSSPSGYNAQFF
TGTGCCAGCAGCTCTCCTAGCGGATACAATGCGCAGTTCTTC
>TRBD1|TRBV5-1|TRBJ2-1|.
CASSPTGTGTDEQFF
TGCGCCAGCAGCCCAACCGGGACAGGGACGGATGAGCAGTTCTTC
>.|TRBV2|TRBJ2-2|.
CASSEARVSYTGELFF
TGTGCCAGCAGTGAAGCTCGGGTTAGTTACACCGGGGAGCTGTTTTTT
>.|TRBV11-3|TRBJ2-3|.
CASSPTRDGPAGDTQYF
TGTGCCAGCAGCCCAACTAGGGACGGACCAGCGGGAGATACGCAGTATTTT
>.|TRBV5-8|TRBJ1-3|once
CASSLGAFTGNTIYF
TGTGCCAGCAGCTTGGGGGCTTTCACTGGAAACACCATATATTTT
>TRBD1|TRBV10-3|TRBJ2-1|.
CAIRSVSPGQGVNEQFF
TGTGCCATCAGGAGCGTTTCACCGGGACAGGGGGTCAATGAGCAGTTCTTC
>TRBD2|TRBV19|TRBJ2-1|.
CATSRGGRSYNEQFF
TGTGCCACCTCACGGGGGGGCCGATCCTACAATGAGCAGTTCTTC
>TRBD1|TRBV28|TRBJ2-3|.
CASRGDRGWVDTQYF
TGTGCCAGCAGGGGAGACAGGGGATGGGTAGATACGCAGTATTTT
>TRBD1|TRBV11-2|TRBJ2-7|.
CASSTGDIYEQYF
TGTGCCAGCAGTACAGGGGATATCTACGAGCAGTACTTC
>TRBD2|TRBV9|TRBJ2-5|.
CASSVGGGRQETQYF
TGTGCCAGCAGCGTCGGGGGGGGCCGGCAAGAGACCCAGTACTTC
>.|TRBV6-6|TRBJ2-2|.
CASSPRAGNTGELFF
TGTGCCAGCAGCCCCCGTGCAGGGAACACCGGGGAGCTGTTTTTT
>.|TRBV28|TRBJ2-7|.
CASNPPDWRDEQYF
TGTGCCAGCAACCCCCCCGACTGGAGGGACGAGCAGTACTTC
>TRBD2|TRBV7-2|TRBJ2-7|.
CASNLGGTSSYEQYF
TGTGCCAGCAACCTGGGGGGGACTAGCTCCTACGAGCAGTACTTC
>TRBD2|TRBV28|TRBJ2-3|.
CASSLSSGRTDTQYF
TGTGCCAGCAGTTTATCTAGCGGGCGCACAGATACGCAGTATTTT
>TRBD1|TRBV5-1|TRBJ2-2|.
CASSLRSQGATGELFF
TGCGCCAGCAGCTTGAGGAGCCAGGGGGCCACCGGAGAGCTGTTTTTT
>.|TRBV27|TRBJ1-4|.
CASSPFGGAGNEKLFF
TGTGCCAGCAGTCCCTTCGGGGGGGCTGGGAACGAAAAACTGTTTTTT
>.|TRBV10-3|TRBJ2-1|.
CAISESTPGGGTPPYNEQFF
TGTGCCATCAGTGAGTCGACCCCCGGGGGTGGAACCCCCCCTTACAATGAGCAGTTCTTC
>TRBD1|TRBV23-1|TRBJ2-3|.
CASSQRDRDTDTQYF
TGCGCCAGCAGTCAAAGGGACAGAGACACAGATACGCAGTATTTT
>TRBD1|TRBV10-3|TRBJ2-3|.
CAISDSGTETDTQYF
TGTGCCATCAGTGATTCCGGGACAGAGACAGATACGCAGTATTTT
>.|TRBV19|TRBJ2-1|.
CASNDPGLNNEQFF
TGTGCCAGTAACGACCCGGGACTTAACAATGAGCAGTTCTTC
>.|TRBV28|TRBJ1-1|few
CASMLTGGTEAFF
TGTGCCAGCATGCTCACTGGGGGGACTGAAGCTTTCTTT
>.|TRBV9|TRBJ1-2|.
CASSGYEDATNYGYTF
TGTGCCAGCAGCGGATATGAGGATGCCACTAACTATGGCTACACCTTC
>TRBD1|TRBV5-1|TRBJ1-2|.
CASSFRDRVTYGYTF
TGCGCCAGCAGCTTCCGGGACAGGGTAACCTATGGCTACACCTTC
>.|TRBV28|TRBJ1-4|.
CASSLGMAGEKLFF
TGTGCCAGCAGTTTGGGCATGGCGGGGGAAAAACTGTTTTTT
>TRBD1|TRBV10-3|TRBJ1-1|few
CAISGRRGTVENTEAFF
TGTGCCATCAGTGGTCGACGAGGGACAGTGGAGAACACTGAAGCTTTCTTT
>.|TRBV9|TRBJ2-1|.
CASSTRGYNEQFF
TGTGCCAGCAGCACCCGGGGATACAATGAGCAGTTCTTC
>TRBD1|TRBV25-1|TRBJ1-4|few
CASEPRGFPEKLFF
TGTGCCAGCGAACCCAGGGGGTTTCCTGAAAAACTGTTTTTT
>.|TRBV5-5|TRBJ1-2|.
CASSLRGGEGYTF
TGTGCCAGCAGCTTGCGGGGGGGGGAAGGCTACACCTTC
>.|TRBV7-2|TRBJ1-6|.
CASSQEDNSPLHF
TGTGCCAGCAGCCAAGAGGATAATTCACCCCTCCACTTT
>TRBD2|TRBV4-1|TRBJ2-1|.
CASSQDDGGVNEQFF
TGCGCCAGCAGCCAAGATGACGGGGGGGTCAATGAGCAGTTCTTC
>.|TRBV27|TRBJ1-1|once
CASSKPGGRTEAFF
TGTGCCAGCAGCAAACCGGGAGGGAGGACTGAAGCTTTCTTT
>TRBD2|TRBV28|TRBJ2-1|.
CASSLPSGGYNEQFF
TGTGCCAGCAGTTTACCTAGCGGGGGGTACAATGAGCAGTTCTTC
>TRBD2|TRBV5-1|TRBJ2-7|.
CASSPWGGNEQYF
TGCGCCAGCAGCCCGTGGGGGGGGAACGAGCAGTACTTC
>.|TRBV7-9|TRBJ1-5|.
CSSSDQGREHF
TGTTCCAGCAGCGATCAGGGGCGGGAGCATTTT
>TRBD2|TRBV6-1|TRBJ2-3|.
CASSGRLARTDTQYF
TGTGCCAGCAGTGGACGACTAGCTCGCACAGATACGCAGTATTTT
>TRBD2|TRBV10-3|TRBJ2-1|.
CATAGRGGTYNEQFF
TGTGCCACCGCAGGGCGGGGGGGGACCTACAATGAGCAGTTCTTC
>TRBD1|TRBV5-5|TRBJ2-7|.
CASSSGQLSYEQYF
TGTGCCAGCAGCTCGGGACAGCTTTCCTACGAGCAGTACTTC
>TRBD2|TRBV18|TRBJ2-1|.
CASSELAGNSYNEQFF
TGTGCCAGCTCAGAGCTAGCGGGGAACTCCTACAATGAGCAGTTCTTC
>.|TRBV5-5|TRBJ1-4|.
CASSLDGATNEKLFF
TGTGCCAGCAGCTTGGACGGGGCAACTAATGAAAAACTGTTTTTT
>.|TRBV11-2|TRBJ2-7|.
CASSLAPDRSYEQYF
TGTGCCAGCAGCTTAGCCCCAGACAGGTCCTACGAGCAGTACTTC
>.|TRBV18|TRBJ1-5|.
CASSGGISNQPQHF
TGTGCCAGCTCAGGCGGAATCAGCAATCAGCCCCAGCATTTT
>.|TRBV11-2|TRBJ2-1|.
CASSTQLSSYNEQFF
TGTGCCAGCAGCACCCAGTTATCAAGCTACAATGAGCAGTTCTTC